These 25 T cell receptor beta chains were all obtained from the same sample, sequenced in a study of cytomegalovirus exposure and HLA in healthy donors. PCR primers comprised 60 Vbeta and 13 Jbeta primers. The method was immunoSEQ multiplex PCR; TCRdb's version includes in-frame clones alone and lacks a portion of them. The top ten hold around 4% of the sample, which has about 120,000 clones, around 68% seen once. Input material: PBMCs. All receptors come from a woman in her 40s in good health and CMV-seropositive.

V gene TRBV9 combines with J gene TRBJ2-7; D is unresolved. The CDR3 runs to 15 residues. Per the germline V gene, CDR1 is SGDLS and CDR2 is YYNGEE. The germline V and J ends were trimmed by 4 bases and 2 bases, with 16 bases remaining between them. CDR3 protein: CASSLGAERPYEQYF. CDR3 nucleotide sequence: TGTGCCAGCAGCCTCGGAGCTGAGAGACCCTACGAGCAGTACTTC.

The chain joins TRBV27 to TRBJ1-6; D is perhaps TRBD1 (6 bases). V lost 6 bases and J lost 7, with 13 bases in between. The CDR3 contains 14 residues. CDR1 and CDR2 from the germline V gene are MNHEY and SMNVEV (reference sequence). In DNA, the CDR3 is TGTGCCAGCAGATGGACAGACCTGAATTCACCCCTCCACTTT. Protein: CASRWTDLNSPLHF.

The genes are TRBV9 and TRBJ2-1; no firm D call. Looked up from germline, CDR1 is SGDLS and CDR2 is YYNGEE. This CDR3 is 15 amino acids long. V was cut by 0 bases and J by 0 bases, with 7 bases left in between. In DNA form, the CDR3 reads TGTGCCAGCAGCGTAGAATTAGTCTCCTACAATGAGCAGTTCTTC. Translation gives CASSVELVSYNEQFF.

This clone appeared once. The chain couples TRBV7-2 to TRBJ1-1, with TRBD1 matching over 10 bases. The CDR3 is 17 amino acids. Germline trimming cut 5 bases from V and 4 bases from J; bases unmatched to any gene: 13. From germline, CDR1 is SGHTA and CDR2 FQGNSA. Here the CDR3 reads CASSPPGQGINPTEAFF. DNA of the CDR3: TGTGCCAGCAGCCCACCGGGACAGGGGATCAACCCCACTGAAGCTTTCTTT.

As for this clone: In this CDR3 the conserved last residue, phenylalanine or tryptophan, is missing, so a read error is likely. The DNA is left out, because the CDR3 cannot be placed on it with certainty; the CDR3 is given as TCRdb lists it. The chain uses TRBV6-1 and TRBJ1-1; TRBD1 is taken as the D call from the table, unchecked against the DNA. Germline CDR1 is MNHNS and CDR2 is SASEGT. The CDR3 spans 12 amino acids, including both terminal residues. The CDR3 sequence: CASTWDRGNLAL.

This CDR3 is CASSRPGTGAYEQYF. The CDR3 DNA is TGTGCCAGTAGTAGACCCGGGACAGGGGCCTACGAGCAGTACTTC. The chain recombines TRBV19 with TRBJ2-7; 10 nucleotides agree with TRBD1. The CDR3 has 15 residues. Per germline, CDR1 LNHDA and CDR2 SQIVND (reference sequence). Germline trimming cut 4 bases from V and 2 bases from J; bases unmatched to any gene: 5.

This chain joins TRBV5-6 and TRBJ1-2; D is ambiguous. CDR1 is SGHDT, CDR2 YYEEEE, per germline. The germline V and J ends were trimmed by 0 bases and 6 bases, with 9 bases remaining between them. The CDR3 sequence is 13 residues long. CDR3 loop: CASSLGADDGYTF. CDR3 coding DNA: TGTGCCAGCAGCTTGGGGGCAGACGATGGCTACACCTTC.

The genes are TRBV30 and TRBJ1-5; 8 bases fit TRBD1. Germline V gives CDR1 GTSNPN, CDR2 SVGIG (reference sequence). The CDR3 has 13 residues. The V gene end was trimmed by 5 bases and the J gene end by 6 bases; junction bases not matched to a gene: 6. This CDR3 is CAWSQGALQPQHF. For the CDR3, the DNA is TGTGCCTGGTCTCAGGGGGCGCTTCAGCCCCAGCATTTT. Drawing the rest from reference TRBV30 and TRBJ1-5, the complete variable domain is SQTIHQWPATLVQPVGSPLSLECTVEGTSNPNLYWYRQAAGRGLQLLFYSVGIGQISSEVPQNLSASRPQDRQFILSSKKLLLSDSGFYLCAWSQGALQPQHFGDGTRLSIL.

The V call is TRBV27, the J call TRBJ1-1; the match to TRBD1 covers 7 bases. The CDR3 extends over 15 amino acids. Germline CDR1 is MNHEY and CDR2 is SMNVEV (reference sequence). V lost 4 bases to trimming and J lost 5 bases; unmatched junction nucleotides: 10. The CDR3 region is CASSSHDRVETEAFF. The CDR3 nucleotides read TGTGCCAGCAGTTCCCATGACAGGGTAGAGACTGAAGCTTTCTTT.

CDR3 protein: CASRERGFHEQYF. CDR3 coding DNA: TGTGCCAGCAGAGAGCGGGGGTTCCACGAGCAGTACTTC. The chain recombines TRBV6-5 with TRBJ2-7; 8 nucleotides align to TRBD2. CDR1 and CDR2 (germline): MNHEY, SVGAGI. This CDR3 contains 13 residues. V was clipped by 6 bases and J by 5 bases; unmatched bases: 6.

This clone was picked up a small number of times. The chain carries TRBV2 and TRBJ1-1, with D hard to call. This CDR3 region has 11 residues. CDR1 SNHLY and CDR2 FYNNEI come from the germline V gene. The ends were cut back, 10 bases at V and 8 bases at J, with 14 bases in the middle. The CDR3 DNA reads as TGTGCCACCGCATTAGGAGGAGAAGCTTTCTTT. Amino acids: CATALGGEAFF.

The chain's CDR3 is CASSIDKESGSEETQYF. Written as DNA, the CDR3 is TGTGCCAGTAGTATAGATAAGGAGAGCGGCAGCGAAGAGACCCAGTACTTC. The J gene is TRBJ2-5, the V gene TRBV19; weak D call: TRBD2 (5 bases). CDR1 is LNHDA and CDR2 is SQIVND in the germline V gene (reference sequence). The CDR3 is 17 amino acids. V lost 0 bases to trimming and J lost 3 bases, with 17 bases between them.

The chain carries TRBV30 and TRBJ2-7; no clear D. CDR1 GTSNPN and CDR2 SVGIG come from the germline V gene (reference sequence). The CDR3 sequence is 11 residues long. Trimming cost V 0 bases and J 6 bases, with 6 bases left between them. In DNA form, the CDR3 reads TGTGCCTGGAGTGTACAACGCGAGCAGTACTTC. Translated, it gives CAWSVQREQYF.

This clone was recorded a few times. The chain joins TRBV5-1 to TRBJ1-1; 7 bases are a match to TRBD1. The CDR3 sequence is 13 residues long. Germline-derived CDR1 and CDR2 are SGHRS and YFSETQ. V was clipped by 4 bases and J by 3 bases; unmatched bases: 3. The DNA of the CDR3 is TGCGCCAGCAGCACGGACAGGTACACTGAAGCTTTCTTT. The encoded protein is CASSTDRYTEAFF.

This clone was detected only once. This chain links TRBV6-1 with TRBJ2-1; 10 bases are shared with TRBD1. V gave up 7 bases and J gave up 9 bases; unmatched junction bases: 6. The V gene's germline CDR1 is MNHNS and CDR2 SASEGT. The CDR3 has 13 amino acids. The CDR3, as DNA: TGTGCCAGCACTCCCGGGACAGGGGTTGAGCAGTTCTTC. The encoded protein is CASTPGTGVEQFF.

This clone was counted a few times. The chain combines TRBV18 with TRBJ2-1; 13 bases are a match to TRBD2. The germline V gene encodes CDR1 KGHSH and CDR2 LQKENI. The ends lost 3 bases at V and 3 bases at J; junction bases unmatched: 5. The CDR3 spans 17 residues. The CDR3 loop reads CASSPPTSGRIYNEQFF. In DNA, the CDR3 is TGTGCCAGCTCACCCCCGACTAGCGGGAGGATCTACAATGAGCAGTTCTTC.

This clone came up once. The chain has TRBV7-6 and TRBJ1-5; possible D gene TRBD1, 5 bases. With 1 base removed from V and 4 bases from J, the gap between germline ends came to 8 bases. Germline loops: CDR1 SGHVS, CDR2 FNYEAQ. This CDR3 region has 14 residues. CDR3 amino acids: CASSLVEGNQPQHF. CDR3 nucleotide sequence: TGTGCCAGCAGCTTAGTGGAGGGGAATCAGCCCCAGCATTTT.

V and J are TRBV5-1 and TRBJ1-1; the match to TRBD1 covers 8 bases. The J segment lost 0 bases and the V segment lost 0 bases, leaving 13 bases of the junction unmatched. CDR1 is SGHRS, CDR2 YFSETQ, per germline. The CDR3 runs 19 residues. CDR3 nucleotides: TGCGCCAGCAGCTTGGGCGACAGGGGTCGGTTCCCCTTGAACACTGAAGCTTTCTTT. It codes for CASSLGDRGRFPLNTEAFF.

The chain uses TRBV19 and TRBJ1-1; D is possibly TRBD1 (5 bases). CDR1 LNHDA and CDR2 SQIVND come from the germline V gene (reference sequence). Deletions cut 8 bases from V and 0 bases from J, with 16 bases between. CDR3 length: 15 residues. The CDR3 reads CASQYSGVLNTEAFF. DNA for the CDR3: TGTGCCAGTCAGTACTCGGGGGTATTGAACACTGAAGCTTTCTTT.

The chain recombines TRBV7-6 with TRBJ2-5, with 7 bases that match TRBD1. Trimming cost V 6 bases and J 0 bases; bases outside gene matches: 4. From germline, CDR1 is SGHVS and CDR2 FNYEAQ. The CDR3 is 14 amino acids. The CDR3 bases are TGTGCCAGCAGAAGGGGACAGAACCAAGAGACCCAGTACTTC. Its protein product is CASRRGQNQETQYF.

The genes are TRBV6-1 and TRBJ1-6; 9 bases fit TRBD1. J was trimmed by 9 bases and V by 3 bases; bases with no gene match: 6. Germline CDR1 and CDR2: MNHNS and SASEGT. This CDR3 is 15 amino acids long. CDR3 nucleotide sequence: TGTGCCAGCAGTGAGAAACCGGGACAGGGTTCACCCCTCCACTTT. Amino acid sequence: CASSEKPGQGSPLHF.

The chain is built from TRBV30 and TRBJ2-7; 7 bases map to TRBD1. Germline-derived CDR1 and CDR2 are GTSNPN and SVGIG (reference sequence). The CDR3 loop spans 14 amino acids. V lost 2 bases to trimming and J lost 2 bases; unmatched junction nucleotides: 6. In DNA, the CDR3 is TGTGCCTGGAGTTTTTGGGGACAGCCCTACGAGCAGTACTTC. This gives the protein CAWSFWGQPYEQYF.

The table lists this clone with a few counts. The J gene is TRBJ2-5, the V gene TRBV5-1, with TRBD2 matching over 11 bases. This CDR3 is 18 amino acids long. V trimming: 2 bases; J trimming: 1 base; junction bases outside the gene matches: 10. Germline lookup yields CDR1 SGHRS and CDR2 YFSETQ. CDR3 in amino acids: CASSFPTSGAQTQETQYF. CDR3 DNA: TGCGCCAGCAGCTTTCCGACTAGCGGGGCACAAACCCAAGAGACCCAGTACTTC.

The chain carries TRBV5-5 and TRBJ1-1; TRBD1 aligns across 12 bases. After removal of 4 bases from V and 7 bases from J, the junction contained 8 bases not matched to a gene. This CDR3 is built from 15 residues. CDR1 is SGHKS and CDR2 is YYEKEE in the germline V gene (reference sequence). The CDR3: CASSVTGTGGFEAFF. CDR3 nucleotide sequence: TGTGCCAGCAGCGTGACCGGGACAGGGGGCTTTGAAGCTTTCTTT.

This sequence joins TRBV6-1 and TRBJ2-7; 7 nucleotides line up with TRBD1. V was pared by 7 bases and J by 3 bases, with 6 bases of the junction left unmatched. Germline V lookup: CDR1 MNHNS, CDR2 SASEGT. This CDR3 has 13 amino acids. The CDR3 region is CASTHPGGYEQYF. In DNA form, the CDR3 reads TGTGCCAGCACCCACCCAGGGGGCTACGAGCAGTACTTC.